This entry features one TCR beta chain sequence. J lost 8 bases, V lost 5 bases, and 7 bases had no gene match. Germline V CDR1 and CDR2: SGHTA, FQGNSA. The CDR3 has 14 residues. This sample was included in a study of blood T cell repertoires in COVID-19. Study-level information: Acute and convalescent COVID-19 samples came from the United States, Italy and Spain. T cells, B-cell-depleted T cells, or PBMCs provided the cDNA or gDNA that served as material.

Participants, about 18 to 90 years old, spanned approximately 25 US areas. Participants reported their clinical history, and cohort assignment relied on those reports. Measured with immunoSEQ multiplex PCR; TCRdb has only the in-frame clones, and not every one. The sample lists fewer than 200,000 clones, roughly 84% seen once, with 3.2% in the top ten. Material for sequencing was PBMCs or T cells enriched from blood (not recorded which). The chain has TRBV7-2 and TRBJ2-4; TRBD1 aligns across 9 bases. The receptor was derived from a woman aged 30 to 39 who had been exposed to COVID-19. Here the CDR3 reads CASSRVQGADIQYF. CDR3 DNA: TGTGCCAGCAGCAGGGTACAGGGGGCAGACATTCAGTACTTC.